These 6 T cell receptor beta chains share one sample of origin, sequenced in a study of CD8+ T cells in alopecia areata. Treatment specified: oral pan-JAK inhibitor, 5-10 mg twice daily. Sequencing used cDNA as its template, made by extracting RNA and reverse transcribing it. Using immunoSEQ multiplex PCR, the repertoire was profiled, and TCRdb retains in-frame clones only, with some absent. The sample has over 150,000 clones, approximately 53% seen once. The sample here was CD8+ T cells sorted from blood, taken at week 24, from a patient treated with tofacitinib. These receptors were taken from a human donor with alopecia areata.

This clone was observed a handful of times. This rearrangement joins TRBV30 to TRBJ2-1; 7 bases fit TRBD2. J lost 8 bases, V lost 4 bases, and 11 bases had no gene match. The CDR3 has 14 amino acids. Germline V lookup: CDR1 GTSNPN, CDR2 SVGIG (reference sequence). CDR3 residues: CAWTYGGSVDEQFF. DNA for the CDR3: TGTGCCTGGACTTACGGGGGGAGTGTCGATGAGCAGTTCTTC. Filled out from reference TRBV30 and TRBJ2-1, the complete variable domain reads SQTIHQWPATLVQPVGSPLSLECTVEGTSNPNLYWYRQAAGRGLQLLFYSVGIGQISSEVPQNLSASRPQDRQFILSSKKLLLSDSGFYLCAWTYGGSVDEQFFGPGTRLTVL.

This rearrangement joins TRBV11-2 to TRBJ2-1; no definite D call. Per the germline V gene, CDR1 is SGHAT and CDR2 is FQNNGV. The V gene lost 1 base and the J gene lost 9 bases, with 4 bases spanning the gap. The CDR3 is made up of 11 amino acids. The CDR3 loop is CASSLVSEQFF. As DNA, the CDR3 is TGTGCCAGCAGCTTAGTCAGTGAGCAGTTCTTC.

The J gene is TRBJ2-3, the V gene TRBV2, with D unresolved. Germline CDR1 and CDR2: SNHLY and FYNNEI. V lost 4 bases and J 0 bases, leaving 8 bases between the germline ends. The CDR3 covers 14 residues. The CDR3 reads CASSGSASTDTQYF. The CDR3 DNA reads TGTGCCAGCAGTGGGTCGGCGAGCACAGATACGCAGTATTTT.

V gene TRBV25-1 combines with J gene TRBJ1-2; D is uncertain. The CDR3 is made up of 15 amino acids. Germline values: CDR1 MGHDK, CDR2 SYGVNS. V dropped 6 bases and J dropped 0 bases, with 14 bases sitting between them. The CDR3 nucleotides read TGTGCCAGCAGAGGACTTACAGCTTCTAACTATGGCTACACCTTC. Its translation: CASRGLTASNYGYTF.

The chain joins TRBV14 to TRBJ1-2; TRBD1 aligns across 9 bases. This CDR3 contains 16 residues. From germline, CDR1 is SGHDN and CDR2 FVKESK. The V segment lost 0 bases and the J segment 3 bases; nucleotides outside the gene matches: 5. The CDR3 here is CASSQDPWTGDYGYTF. CDR3 DNA: TGTGCCAGCAGCCAAGACCCCTGGACAGGGGACTATGGCTACACCTTC.

This chain connects TRBV11-2 to TRBJ1-1; D gene unclear. V dropped 5 bases and J dropped 1 base, with 14 bases sitting between them. The CDR3 loop spans 15 amino acids. Germline V gives CDR1 SGHAT, CDR2 FQNNGV. The CDR3 spells CASSPGWLQNTEAFF. CDR3 coding DNA: TGTGCCAGCAGCCCCGGGTGGTTACAGAACACTGAAGCTTTCTTT.